This T cell receptor (beta chain) emerged from a study of T cell responses to AZD1222 COVID-19 vaccine. The wider study: The study pooled second doses at about 4 or about 12 weeks.

Remarks on this clone: Its antigen is not known.

The data were produced by immunoSEQ multiplex PCR, yet TCRdb's version contains in-frame clones alone and is incomplete. The repertoire holds roughly 180,000 clones, with around 87% as singletons. General study results and limits: CD4 TCRs linked to vaccination spanned spike, dominating at 160-218 and 743-854. Most donors were white British, females outnumbered males, and clonal diversity was possibly underestimated.

Trimming took 3 bases from V and 6 from J; bases not matched to a gene: 13. CDR1 and CDR2 (germline): SGDLS, YYNGEE. The length of the CDR3 is 18 residues. The chain joins TRBV9 to TRBJ2-2, with TRBD1 matching 11 bases. The receptor was derived from an adult in good health. The starting material was peripheral blood, obtained on day 0 of AZD1222 vaccination. The CDR3 spells CASSGSRDRGNFAGELFF. DNA of the CDR3: TGTGCCAGCAGCGGGAGCCGGGACAGGGGGAACTTCGCCGGGGAGCTGTTTTTT.